The clone carrying this T cell receptor (beta chain) was seen a handful of times. Its antigen is as yet unknown. CDR3 length: 15 amino acids. Sample-barcoded 5' priming and a J-beta primer mix drove a second PCR of about 6 to 12 cycles. One entry per CDR3 protein, called by TCRdb with MiXCR from the 5' RACE reads. The sample shows about 900,000 distinct CDR3 sequences, 62% of them seen only once. This sample is drawn from a study of blood T cells in healthy people across ages. Study-wide findings and caveats: Donors of long life had a larger count of naive CD4+ cells and greater diversity than aged donors.

This clonotype was sampled from a young man in good health. The rearrangement links TRBV12-3 or TRBV12-4 to TRBJ2-5; possible D gene TRBD1, 6 bases. The closer fit of TRBJ2-7 to the DNA end suggests the J call may be wrong. The source material was blood. The CDR3 coding sequence is TGTGCCAGCAGTCAAACTAGGGGGACAACCTACGAGCAGTACTTC. As protein: CASSQTRGTTYEQYF.